This entry describes one T cell receptor beta chain. The sample originates from a study of PD-L1 blockade in urothelial cancer. Germline assignment: CDR1 LGHNA and CDR2 YNFKEQ. V was trimmed by 4 bases and J by 2 bases, leaving 17 bases between them. The length of the CDR3 is 16 residues. Profiled with immunoSEQ multiplex PCR; TCRdb holds only in-frame clones, not every one. The sample has some 120,000 clones; about 89% are singletons. Documented time point: peripheral blood 6 weeks after treatment start. The sequencing here drew on PBMCs, taken around atezolizumab (anti-PD-L1) treatment. The chain couples TRBV4-2 to TRBJ1-1; no clear D. The sequence derives from a man in his fifties or sixties with urothelial cancer. CDR3 in DNA: TGTGCCAGCAGCCCTATTCCATTGATGTCTAACACTGAAGCTTTCTTT. Its translation: CASSPIPLMSNTEAFF.